Listed here are 8 T cell receptor beta chains from one sample, sequenced in a study of shared clonotypes between healthy human individuals (dated by TCRdb to about 2020). The method behind the library was the immunoSEQ multiplex PCR assay. The source is immuneACCESS, and TCRdb retained only in-frame sequences with V and J called. Part of the clones is not carried over; for the studies checked, unresolved V genes explain less than half of this, and the remainder is unexplained. For this sample the table gives some 320,000 clones, of which roughly 84% were detected only once. About 17% of the sample lies in the top ten. What was sequenced was memory CD8+ T cells sorted from blood. Reading the label with the study, this specimen's cell subset or site is: CD45RO+ cells pooled with CCR7-negative TemRA cells. These receptors were taken from a man between 18 and 29 years old in good health.

The chain employs TRBV5-4 and TRBJ1-3, with D possibly TRBD1 on 6 matching bases. The V and J ends lost 4 bases and 10 bases respectively, with 30 bases between them. The CDR3 has 18 amino acids. Germline CDR1 and CDR2: SGHNT and YYREEE (reference sequence). The DNA for the CDR3 is TGTGCCAGCAGCCTTGATAAAGGGCGGGACCCCAGGGGCGAAACCATATATTTT. Its protein product is CASSLDKGRDPRGETIYF. The full variable domain, with the rest looked up from reference TRBV5-4 and TRBJ1-3, is ETGVTQSPTHLIKTRGQQVTLRCSSQSGHNTVSWYQQALGQGPQFIFQYYREEENGRGNFPPRFSGLQFPNYSSELNVNALELDDSALYLCASSLDKGRDPRGETIYFGEGSWLTVV.

This clone was seen only a few times. This sequence joins TRBV7-9 and TRBJ1-4; D not certain. The CDR3 is 15 residues long. Germline V lookup: CDR1 SEHNR, CDR2 FQNEAQ (reference sequence). The ends were cut back, 4 bases at V and 4 bases at J, with 13 bases in the middle. Here the CDR3 DNA reads TGTGCCAGCAGCTCGCAAGACCGAGATAATGAAAAACTGTTTTTT. Translation: CASSSQDRDNEKLFF.

This clone was detected ten times or more. The CDR3 region is CATSRDRSPLSEQYF. DNA of the CDR3: TGTGCCACCAGCAGAGATCGGTCCCCCCTTAGCGAGCAGTACTTC. The chain uses TRBV15 and TRBJ2-7, with D unclear. The V and J ends lost 0 bases and 6 bases respectively, with 15 bases between them. Germline loops: CDR1 LNHNV, CDR2 YYDKDF (reference sequence). The CDR3 length is 15 residues.

This rearrangement joins TRBV28 to TRBJ1-1; 8 nucleotides line up with TRBD1. The CDR3 contains 15 residues. CDR1 is MDHEN and CDR2 is SYDVKM in the germline V gene. V was clipped by 0 bases and J by 4 bases; unmatched bases: 4. CDR3 bases: TGTGCCAGCAGTTTATGGCAGGGGGCCGGCACTGAAGCTTTCTTT. The encoded protein is CASSLWQGAGTEAFF.

DNA for the CDR3: TGCGCCAGCAGCCTGTGGGGGCGCTTCTACGAGCAGTACTTC. This codes for CASSLWGRFYEQYF. The chain carries TRBV5-1 and TRBJ2-7; D is possibly TRBD1 (6 bases). V dropped 4 bases and J dropped 3 bases, with 14 bases sitting between them. The CDR3 is 14 amino acids. Germline V gene data show CDR1 as SGHRS and CDR2 as YFSETQ.

This clone came up once. CDR3 sequence: CASSLRVGTGYTF. The CDR3 coding sequence is TGCGCCAGCAGTCTAAGGGTGGGGACTGGCTACACCTTC. This chain joins TRBV4-1 and TRBJ1-2, with D possibly TRBD1 on 5 matching bases. The V gene lost 6 bases and the J gene lost 7 bases, with 15 bases spanning the gap. The CDR3 contains 13 residues. Germline CDR1 MGHRA, CDR2 YSYEKL.

This clone was seen only once. The genes are TRBV9 and TRBJ1-1; TRBD1 might be the D (6 bases). V dropped 3 bases and J dropped 1 base, with 19 bases sitting between them. Germline CDR1 SGDLS, CDR2 YYNGEE. The CDR3 consists of 17 residues. CDR3 sequence reads: CASSARQAGGSNTEAFF. The CDR3 DNA follows: TGTGCCAGCAGCGCGAGACAGGCTGGAGGGTCGAACACTGAAGCTTTCTTT.

V gene TRBV5-1 combines with J gene TRBJ2-5; 10 nucleotides line up with TRBD2. Germline V gene lookup returns CDR1 SGHRS and CDR2 YFSETQ. This CDR3 contains 18 residues. The V and J ends lost 0 bases and 3 bases, in that order; junction bases with no gene match: 11. The CDR3 bases are TGCGCCAGCAGCTTGGTACTAGCGGGGTTTTATGGGAAAGAGACCCAGTACTTC. This encodes CASSLVLAGFYGKETQYF.